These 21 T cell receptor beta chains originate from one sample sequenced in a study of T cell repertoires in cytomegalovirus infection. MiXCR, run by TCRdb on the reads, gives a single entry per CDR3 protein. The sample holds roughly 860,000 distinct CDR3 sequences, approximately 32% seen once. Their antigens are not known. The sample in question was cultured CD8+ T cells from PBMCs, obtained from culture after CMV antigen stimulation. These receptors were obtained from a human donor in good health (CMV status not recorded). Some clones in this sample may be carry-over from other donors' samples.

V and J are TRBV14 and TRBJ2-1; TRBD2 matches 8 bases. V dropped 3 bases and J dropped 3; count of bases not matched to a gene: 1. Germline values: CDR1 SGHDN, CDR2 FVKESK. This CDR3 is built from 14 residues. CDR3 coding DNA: TGTGCCAGCAGCCACGGGGGGGTCTACAATGAGCAGTTCTTC. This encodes CASSHGGVYNEQFF. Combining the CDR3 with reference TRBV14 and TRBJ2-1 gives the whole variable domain EAGVTQFPSHSVIEKGQTVTLRCDPISGHDNLYWYRRVMGKEIKFLLHFVKESKQDESGMPNNRFLAERTGGTYSTLKVQPAELEDSGVYFCASSHGGVYNEQFFGPGTRLTVL.

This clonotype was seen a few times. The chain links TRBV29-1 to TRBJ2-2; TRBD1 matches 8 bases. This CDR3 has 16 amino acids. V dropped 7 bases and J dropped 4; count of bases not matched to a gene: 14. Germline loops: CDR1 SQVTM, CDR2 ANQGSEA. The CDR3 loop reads CSAQTVGGTGTGELFF. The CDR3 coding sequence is TGCAGCGCCCAGACGGTAGGGGGGACAGGCACCGGGGAGCTGTTTTTT.

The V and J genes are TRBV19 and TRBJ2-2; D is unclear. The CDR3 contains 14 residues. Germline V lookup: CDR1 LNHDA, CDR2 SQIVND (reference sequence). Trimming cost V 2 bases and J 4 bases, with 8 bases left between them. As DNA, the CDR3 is TGTGCCAGTAGTATAATAGAAGCCACCGGGGAGCTGTTTTTT. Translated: CASSIIEATGELFF.

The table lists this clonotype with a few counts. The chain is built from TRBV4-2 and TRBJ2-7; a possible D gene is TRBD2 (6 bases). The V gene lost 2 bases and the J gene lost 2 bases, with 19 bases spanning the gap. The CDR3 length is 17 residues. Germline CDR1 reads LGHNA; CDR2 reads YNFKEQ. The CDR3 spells CASSQPVLYGGTYEQYF. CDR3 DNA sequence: TGTGCCAGCAGCCAACCTGTGCTCTACGGGGGAACCTACGAGCAGTACTTC.

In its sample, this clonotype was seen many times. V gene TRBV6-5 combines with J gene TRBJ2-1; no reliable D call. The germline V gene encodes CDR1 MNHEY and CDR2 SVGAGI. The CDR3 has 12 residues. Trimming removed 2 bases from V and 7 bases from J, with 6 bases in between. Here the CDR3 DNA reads TGTGCCAGCAGTTACGTCGGAAATGAGCAGTTCTTC. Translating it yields CASSYVGNEQFF.

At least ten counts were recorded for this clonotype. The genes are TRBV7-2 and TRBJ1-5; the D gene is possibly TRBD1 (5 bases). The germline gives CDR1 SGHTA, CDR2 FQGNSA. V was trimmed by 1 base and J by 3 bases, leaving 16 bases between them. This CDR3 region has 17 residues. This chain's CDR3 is CASSLVQGDAYNQPQHF. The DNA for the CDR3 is TGTGCCAGCAGCTTAGTCCAGGGCGACGCATACAATCAGCCCCAGCATTTT.

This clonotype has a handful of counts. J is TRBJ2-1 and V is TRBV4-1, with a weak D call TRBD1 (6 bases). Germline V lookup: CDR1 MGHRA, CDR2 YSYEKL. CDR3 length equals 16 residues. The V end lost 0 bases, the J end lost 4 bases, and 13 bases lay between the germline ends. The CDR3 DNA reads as TGCGCCAGCAGCCAAGATTGGGCAGGGGAGTACAATGAGCAGTTCTTC. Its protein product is CASSQDWAGEYNEQFF.

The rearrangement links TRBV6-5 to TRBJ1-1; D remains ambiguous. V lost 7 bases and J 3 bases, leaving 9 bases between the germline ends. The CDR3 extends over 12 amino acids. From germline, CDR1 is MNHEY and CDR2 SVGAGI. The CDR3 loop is CASTSGYTEAFF. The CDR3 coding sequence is TGTGCCAGCACCTCAGGTTACACTGAAGCTTTCTTT.

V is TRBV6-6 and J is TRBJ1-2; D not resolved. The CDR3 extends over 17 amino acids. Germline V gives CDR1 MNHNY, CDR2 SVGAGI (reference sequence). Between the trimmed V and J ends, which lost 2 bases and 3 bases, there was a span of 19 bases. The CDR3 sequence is CASSYERLGLTDYGYTF. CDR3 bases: TGTGCCAGCAGTTACGAGAGGTTGGGTCTTACGGACTATGGCTACACCTTC.

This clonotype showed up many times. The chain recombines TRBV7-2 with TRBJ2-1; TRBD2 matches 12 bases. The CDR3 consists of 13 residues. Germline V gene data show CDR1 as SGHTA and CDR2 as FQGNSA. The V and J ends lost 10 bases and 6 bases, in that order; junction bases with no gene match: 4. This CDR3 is CATRTSGANEQFF. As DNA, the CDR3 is TGTGCCACCAGGACTAGCGGGGCCAATGAGCAGTTCTTC.

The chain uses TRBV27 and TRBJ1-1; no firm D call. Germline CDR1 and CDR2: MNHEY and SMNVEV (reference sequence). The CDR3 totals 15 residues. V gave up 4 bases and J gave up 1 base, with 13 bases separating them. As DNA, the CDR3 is TGTGCCAGCAGTTCTCTTCGGCCGAAGAACACTGAAGCTTTCTTT. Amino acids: CASSSLRPKNTEAFF.

DNA for the CDR3: TGTGCCAGCAGTGTTTCGGACTTATCAAATGAGCAGTTCTTC. This translates into CASSVSDLSNEQFF. The chain combines TRBV6-1 with TRBJ2-1, with a tentative D call TRBD2 (5 bases). Per germline, CDR1 MNHNS and CDR2 SASEGT. The CDR3 runs 14 residues. V lost 4 bases and J 7 bases, leaving 14 bases between the germline ends.

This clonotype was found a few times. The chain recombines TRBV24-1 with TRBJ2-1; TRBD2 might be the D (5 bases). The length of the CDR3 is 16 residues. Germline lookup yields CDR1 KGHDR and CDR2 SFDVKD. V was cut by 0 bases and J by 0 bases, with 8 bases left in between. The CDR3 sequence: CATSDLEGYSYNEQFF. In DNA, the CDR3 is TGTGCCACCAGTGATTTGGAGGGATACTCCTACAATGAGCAGTTCTTC.

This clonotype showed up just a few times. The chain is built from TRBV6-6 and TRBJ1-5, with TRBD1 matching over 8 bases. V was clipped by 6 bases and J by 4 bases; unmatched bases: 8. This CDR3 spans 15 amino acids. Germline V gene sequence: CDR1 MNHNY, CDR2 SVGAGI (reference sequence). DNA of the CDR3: TGTGCCAGCAGCAAAACAGGGGGAGAGAATCAGCCCCAGCATTTT. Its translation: CASSKTGGENQPQHF.

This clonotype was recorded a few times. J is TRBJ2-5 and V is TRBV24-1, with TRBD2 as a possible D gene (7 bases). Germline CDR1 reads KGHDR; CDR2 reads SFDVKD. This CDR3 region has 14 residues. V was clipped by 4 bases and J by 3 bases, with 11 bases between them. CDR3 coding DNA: TGTGCCACCAGTGAAGGGGGGACTAAAGAGACCCAGTACTTC. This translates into CATSEGGTKETQYF.

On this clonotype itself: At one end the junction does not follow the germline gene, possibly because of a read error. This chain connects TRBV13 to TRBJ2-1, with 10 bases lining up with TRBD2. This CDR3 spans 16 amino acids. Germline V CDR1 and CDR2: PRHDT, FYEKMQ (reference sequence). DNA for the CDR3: TGCGCCAGCAGCTTGGACCCTAGCGGGGGTTACAATGAGCAGTTCTTC. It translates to CASSLDPSGGYNEQFF.

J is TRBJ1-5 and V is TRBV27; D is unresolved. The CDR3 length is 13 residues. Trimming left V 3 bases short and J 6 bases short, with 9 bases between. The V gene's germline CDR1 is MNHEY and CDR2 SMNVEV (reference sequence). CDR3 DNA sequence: TGTGCCAGCAGTTTTTCCCTTCGTCAGCCCCAGCATTTT. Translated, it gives CASSFSLRQPQHF.

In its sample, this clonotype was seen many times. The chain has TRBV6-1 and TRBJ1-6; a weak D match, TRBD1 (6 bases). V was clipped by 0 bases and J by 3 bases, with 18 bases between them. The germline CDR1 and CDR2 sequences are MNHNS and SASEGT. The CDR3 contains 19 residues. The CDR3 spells CASSEARVDRIGYNSPLHF. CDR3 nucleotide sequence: TGTGCCAGCAGTGAAGCGAGGGTCGACAGGATCGGCTATAATTCACCCCTCCACTTT.

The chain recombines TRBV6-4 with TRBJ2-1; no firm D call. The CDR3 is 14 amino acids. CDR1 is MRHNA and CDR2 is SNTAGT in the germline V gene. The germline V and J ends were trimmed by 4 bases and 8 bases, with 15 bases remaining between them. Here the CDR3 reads CASSADGYGDEQFF. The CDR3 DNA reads TGTGCCAGCAGTGCGGACGGATATGGGGATGAGCAGTTCTTC.

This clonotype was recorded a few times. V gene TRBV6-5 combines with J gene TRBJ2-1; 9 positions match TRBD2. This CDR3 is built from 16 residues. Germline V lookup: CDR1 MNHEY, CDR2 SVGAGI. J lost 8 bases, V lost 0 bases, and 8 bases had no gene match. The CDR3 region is CASSYSAGGPGDEQFF. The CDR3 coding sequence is TGTGCCAGCAGTTACTCGGCGGGGGGGCCCGGGGATGAGCAGTTCTTC.

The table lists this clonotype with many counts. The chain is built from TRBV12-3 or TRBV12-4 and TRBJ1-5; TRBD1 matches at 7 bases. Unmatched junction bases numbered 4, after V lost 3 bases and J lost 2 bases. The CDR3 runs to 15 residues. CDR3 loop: CASSFWQGGNQPQHF. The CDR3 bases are TGTGCCAGCAGTTTTTGGCAGGGGGGCAATCAGCCCCAGCATTTT.